These 23 T cell receptor beta chains share one sample of origin, sequenced in a study of control samples from healthy donors and cancer patients. The protocol was immunoSEQ multiplex PCR, while the TCRdb copy is restricted to in-frame clones and leaves out a portion. The sample yields roughly 170,000 clones, around nine tenths seen once. The specimen was blood. These receptors came from a woman aged 25 to 39 in good health.

The CDR3 bases are TGTGCCAGCAGAGTCGACAGGGGGGAAGAGACCCAGTACTTC. It codes for CASRVDRGEETQYF. The chain combines TRBV6-5 with TRBJ2-5, with 9 nucleotides matching TRBD1. CDR1 and CDR2 (germline): MNHEY, SVGAGI. V trimming: 6 bases; J trimming: 3 bases; junction bases outside the gene matches: 5. This CDR3 contains 14 residues.

In this sample, this clone turned up a few times. V gene TRBV4-1 combines with J gene TRBJ2-7; 11 bases map to TRBD2. Germline loops: CDR1 MGHRA, CDR2 YSYEKL. The CDR3 is 17 residues long. V trimming: 3 bases; J trimming: 4 bases; junction bases outside the gene matches: 11. CDR3 bases: TGCGCCAGCAGCCAGACCCCCACTAGCGGGAGTGGGTACGAGCAGTACTTC. Its translation: CASSQTPTSGSGYEQYF.

V gene TRBV24-1 combines with J gene TRBJ2-1; 9 bases map to TRBD1. Trimming cost V 7 bases and J 6 bases; bases outside gene matches: 21. The CDR3 totals 19 residues. Germline CDR1 and CDR2: KGHDR and SFDVKD. CDR3: CATSPTRQRGGQGTNEQFF. CDR3 nucleotide sequence: TGTGCCACCAGCCCCACACGTCAAAGAGGGGGACAGGGCACCAATGAGCAGTTCTTC.

This clone has only one observation. The chain couples TRBV10-2 to TRBJ2-3, with D possibly being TRBD2 (6 bases). The germline V gene encodes CDR1 WSHSY and CDR2 SAAADI. CDR3 length: 13 amino acids. Trimming took off 9 bases at V and 0 bases at J, with 10 bases between the two ends. This CDR3 reads CASFGTSTDTQYF. In DNA form, the CDR3 reads TGCGCCAGTTTCGGGACTAGCACAGATACGCAGTATTTT.

The genes are TRBV4-1 and TRBJ2-7; 7 nucleotides agree with TRBD2. The CDR3 runs to 13 residues. With 1 base clipped from V and 5 bases from J, the junction kept 2 bases outside the gene matches. Germline V lookup: CDR1 MGHRA, CDR2 YSYEKL. The CDR3 DNA reads TGCGCCAGCAGCCAAGGGGGACTACACGAGCAGTACGTC. As protein: CASSQGGLHEQYV.

This rearrangement joins TRBV14 to TRBJ1-1; D possibly corresponds to TRBD1 (6 bases). Trimming shortened V by 4 bases and J by 4 bases, and 22 bases separated the two germline ends. Germline loops: CDR1 SGHDN, CDR2 FVKESK. The CDR3 contains 17 residues. CDR3 coding DNA: TGTGCCAGCAGCCCCCACGTCAGGGGCGTTGAGGTCACTGAAGCTTTCTTT. This gives the protein CASSPHVRGVEVTEAFF.

The chain recombines TRBV10-1 with TRBJ2-2, with 8 bases lining up with TRBD2. The germline gives CDR1 WNHNN, CDR2 SYGVQD (reference sequence). CDR3 length equals 16 residues. V gave up 8 bases and J gave up 5 bases; unmatched junction bases: 13. CDR3 loop: CASSRGVAGITGELFF. As DNA, the CDR3 is TGCGCCAGCTCACGAGGGGTAGCGGGGATTACCGGGGAGCTGTTTTTT.

As DNA, the CDR3 is TGTGCCAGCAGTTACCAGGCGGGCACCGGGGAGCTGTTTTTT. This gives the protein CASSYQAGTGELFF. The chain combines TRBV6-6 with TRBJ2-2, with D maybe TRBD2 (5 bases). Germline V gene data show CDR1 as MNHNY and CDR2 as SVGAGI (reference sequence). V lost 2 bases, J lost 4 bases, and 8 bases lay in between. CDR3 length: 14 amino acids.

Concerning this clone: Additional DNA sequences in this sample encode the identical CDR3. The chain has TRBV5-1 and TRBJ2-3; 8 nucleotides line up with TRBD1. Trimming removed 4 bases from V and 1 base from J; junction bases left unmatched: 2. Germline CDR1 and CDR2: SGHRS and YFSETQ. This CDR3 is 14 amino acids long. The CDR3 loop is CASSTGQGTDTQYF. In DNA form, the CDR3 reads TGCGCCAGCAGCACGGGACAGGGCACAGATACGCAGTATTTT.

The V and J genes are TRBV9 and TRBJ1-4; 9 nucleotides line up with TRBD1. The CDR3 length is 16 residues. CDR1 is SGDLS, CDR2 YYNGEE, per germline. J gave up 7 bases and V 3 bases, and 10 bases lay outside the gene matches. The CDR3 loop reads CASSANPGQGGEKLFF. In nucleotides, the CDR3 is TGTGCCAGCAGCGCAAACCCGGGACAGGGTGGTGAAAAACTGTTTTTT.

CDR3 residues: CASREGKSPLHF. Here the CDR3 DNA reads TGTGCCAGCAGAGAAGGGAAATCACCCCTCCACTTT. The rearrangement links TRBV11-1 to TRBJ1-6; no clear D. V lost 6 bases and J 10 bases, leaving 10 bases between the germline ends. CDR1 and CDR2 from the germline V gene are SGHAT and FQDESV (reference sequence). This CDR3 region has 12 residues.

The V call is TRBV6-6, the J call TRBJ1-3; tentative D call: TRBD1 (5 bases). CDR3 length equals 14 residues. Between the trimmed V and J ends, which lost 3 bases and 4 bases, there was a span of 10 bases. The germline gives CDR1 MNHNY, CDR2 SVGAGI (reference sequence). CDR3 DNA sequence: TGTGCCAGCAGTTATCAGGGTTCCGGAAACACCATATATTTT. It translates to CASSYQGSGNTIYF.

CDR3 in DNA: TGTGCCAGCAGCTCCTTAACGGGTCGACGCCAGGGCAACTATGGCTACACCTTC. Encoded protein: CASSSLTGRRQGNYGYTF. The V call is TRBV7-9, the J call TRBJ1-2; tentatively, D is TRBD1 (5 bases). The V and J ends lost 4 bases and 2 bases respectively, with 23 bases between them. CDR1 is SEHNR, CDR2 FQNEAQ, per germline (reference sequence). The CDR3 covers 18 residues.

The V and J genes are TRBV29-1 and TRBJ2-2, with 9 positions matching TRBD1. J was trimmed by 1 base and V by 4 bases; bases with no gene match: 4. The CDR3 contains 15 residues. CDR1 is SQVTM and CDR2 is ANQGSEA in the germline V gene. The CDR3 loop is CSVVTGGWNTGELFF. CDR3 nucleotides: TGCAGCGTTGTCACAGGGGGCTGGAACACCGGGGAGCTGTTTTTT.

The V gene is TRBV15, the J gene TRBJ2-7, with 10 bases fitting TRBD1. The trim removed 6 bases at V and 5 bases at J, leaving 10 bases unmatched. The CDR3 consists of 15 residues. Germline CDR1 reads LNHNV; CDR2 reads YYDKDF (reference sequence). CDR3 nucleotide sequence: TGTGCCACCAGACCGCGACAGGGGGCGAGACACGAGCAGTACTTC. Amino acid sequence: CATRPRQGARHEQYF.

A few counts support this clone. The CDR3 sequence is CASSFGQGGQPQHF. CDR3 DNA sequence: TGTGCCAGCAGTTTCGGGCAGGGCGGTCAGCCCCAGCATTTT. The rearrangement joins TRBV27 to TRBJ1-5; D is perhaps TRBD1 (5 bases). Looked up from germline, CDR1 is MNHEY and CDR2 is SMNVEV (reference sequence). Trimming shortened V by 3 bases and J by 6 bases, and 12 bases separated the two germline ends. The CDR3 spans 14 residues.

This chain joins TRBV10-3 and TRBJ2-3; 7 bases agree with TRBD2. J lost 6 bases, V lost 0 bases, and 6 bases had no gene match. Germline-derived CDR1 and CDR2 are ENHRY and SYGVKD. The CDR3 consists of 15 residues. CDR3 nucleotides: TGTGCCATCAGTGAGTCGAGGACTAGTGAGGATACGCAGTATTTT. Translating gives CAISESRTSEDTQYF.

V and J are TRBV7-2 and TRBJ1-3, with 7 bases that match TRBD1. The germline gives CDR1 SGHTA, CDR2 FQGNSA. Trimming removed 6 bases from V and 4 bases from J; junction bases left unmatched: 9. CDR3 length equals 15 residues. For the CDR3, the DNA is TGTGCCAGCAGTCCGTCCCCGGGACAGGGAAACACCATATATTTT. Its translation: CASSPSPGQGNTIYF.

Details on this clone: One end of the junction is discordant with germline, which a read error may explain. The V gene is TRBV29-1, the J gene TRBJ2-1; D gene uncertain. CDR1 and CDR2 (germline): SQVTM, ANQGSEA. The CDR3 contains 10 residues. CDR3 sequence: CSVEDNEQFF. The CDR3 DNA follows: TGCAGCGTCGAAGACAATGAGCAGTTCTTC.

The count of this clone is one. The chain joins TRBV27 to TRBJ1-5; D unresolved. V lost 8 bases, J lost 0 bases, and 14 bases lay in between. Germline V CDR1 and CDR2: MNHEY, SMNVEV (reference sequence). The CDR3 has 15 amino acids. This chain's CDR3 is CASLPGIYSNQPQHF. DNA of the CDR3: TGTGCCAGCCTCCCCGGGATCTATAGCAATCAGCCCCAGCATTTT.

The DNA for the CDR3 is TGTGCCAGCAGTGGTTTAAATGAGCAGTTCTTC. Its protein is CASSGLNEQFF. The chain links TRBV6-2 or TRBV6-3 to TRBJ2-1; D remains unclear. The V end lost 5 bases, the J end lost 7 bases, and 6 bases lay between the germline ends. Germline CDR1 and CDR2: MNHEY and SVGEGT. The CDR3 runs 11 residues.

The chain uses TRBV4-1 and TRBJ2-3; 12 nucleotides agree with TRBD2. The CDR3 totals 20 residues. Germline assignment: CDR1 MGHRA and CDR2 YSYEKL. Trimming at V came to 2 bases and at J to 3 bases, leaving 15 bases not matched to a gene. In DNA, the CDR3 is TGCGCCAGCAGCCAACCGGGGGGGACTAGCGGGTTACAATGGACAGATACGCAGTATTTT. It specifies CASSQPGGTSGLQWTDTQYF.

The V call is TRBV4-1, the J call TRBJ1-4; 8 bases are a match to TRBD1. V was clipped by 5 bases and J by 7 bases; unmatched bases: 15. In germline, CDR1 is MGHRA, CDR2 YSYEKL. The CDR3 extends over 17 amino acids. The CDR3 bases are TGCGCCAGCAGCATACAGGGGGTAAGGGCGAGGGGTGAAAAACTGTTTTTT. Amino acids: CASSIQGVRARGEKLFF.